This T cell receptor (beta chain) was obtained from a study of OX40 agonist ivuxolimab in advanced cancers. Sequencing was performed with immunoSEQ multiplex PCR; in TCRdb, only in-frame clones are kept and a portion is missing. The table has around 90,000 clones, around 87% seen once; the top ten hold more than 4%. In germline, CDR1 is SEHNR, CDR2 FQNEAQ (reference sequence). The CDR3 extends over 17 amino acids. V dropped 1 base and J dropped 2 bases, with 16 bases sitting between them. People who had autoimmune disease history or systemic immunosuppression were excluded. The TCR originated in an adult with an advanced solid tumor such as melanoma, head and neck, liver or kidney cancer. Sequencing used CD4+ or CD8+ T cells sorted from blood, obtained in a trial of the OX40 agonist ivuxolimab. The chain combines TRBV7-9 with TRBJ2-3, with TRBD2 as a possible D gene (5 bases). CDR3 DNA sequence: TGTGCCAGCAGCTTAGTTGTAATAGCGCGACCCACAGATACGCAGTATTTT. Encoded protein: CASSLVVIARPTDTQYF. The full variable domain, rest sourced from reference TRBV7-9 and TRBJ2-3, is DTGVSQNPRHKITKRGQNVTFRCDPISEHNRLYWYRQTLGQGPEFLTYFQNEAQLEKSRLLSDRFSAERPKGSFSTLEIQRTEQGDSAMYLCASSLVVIARPTDTQYFGPGTRLTVL.